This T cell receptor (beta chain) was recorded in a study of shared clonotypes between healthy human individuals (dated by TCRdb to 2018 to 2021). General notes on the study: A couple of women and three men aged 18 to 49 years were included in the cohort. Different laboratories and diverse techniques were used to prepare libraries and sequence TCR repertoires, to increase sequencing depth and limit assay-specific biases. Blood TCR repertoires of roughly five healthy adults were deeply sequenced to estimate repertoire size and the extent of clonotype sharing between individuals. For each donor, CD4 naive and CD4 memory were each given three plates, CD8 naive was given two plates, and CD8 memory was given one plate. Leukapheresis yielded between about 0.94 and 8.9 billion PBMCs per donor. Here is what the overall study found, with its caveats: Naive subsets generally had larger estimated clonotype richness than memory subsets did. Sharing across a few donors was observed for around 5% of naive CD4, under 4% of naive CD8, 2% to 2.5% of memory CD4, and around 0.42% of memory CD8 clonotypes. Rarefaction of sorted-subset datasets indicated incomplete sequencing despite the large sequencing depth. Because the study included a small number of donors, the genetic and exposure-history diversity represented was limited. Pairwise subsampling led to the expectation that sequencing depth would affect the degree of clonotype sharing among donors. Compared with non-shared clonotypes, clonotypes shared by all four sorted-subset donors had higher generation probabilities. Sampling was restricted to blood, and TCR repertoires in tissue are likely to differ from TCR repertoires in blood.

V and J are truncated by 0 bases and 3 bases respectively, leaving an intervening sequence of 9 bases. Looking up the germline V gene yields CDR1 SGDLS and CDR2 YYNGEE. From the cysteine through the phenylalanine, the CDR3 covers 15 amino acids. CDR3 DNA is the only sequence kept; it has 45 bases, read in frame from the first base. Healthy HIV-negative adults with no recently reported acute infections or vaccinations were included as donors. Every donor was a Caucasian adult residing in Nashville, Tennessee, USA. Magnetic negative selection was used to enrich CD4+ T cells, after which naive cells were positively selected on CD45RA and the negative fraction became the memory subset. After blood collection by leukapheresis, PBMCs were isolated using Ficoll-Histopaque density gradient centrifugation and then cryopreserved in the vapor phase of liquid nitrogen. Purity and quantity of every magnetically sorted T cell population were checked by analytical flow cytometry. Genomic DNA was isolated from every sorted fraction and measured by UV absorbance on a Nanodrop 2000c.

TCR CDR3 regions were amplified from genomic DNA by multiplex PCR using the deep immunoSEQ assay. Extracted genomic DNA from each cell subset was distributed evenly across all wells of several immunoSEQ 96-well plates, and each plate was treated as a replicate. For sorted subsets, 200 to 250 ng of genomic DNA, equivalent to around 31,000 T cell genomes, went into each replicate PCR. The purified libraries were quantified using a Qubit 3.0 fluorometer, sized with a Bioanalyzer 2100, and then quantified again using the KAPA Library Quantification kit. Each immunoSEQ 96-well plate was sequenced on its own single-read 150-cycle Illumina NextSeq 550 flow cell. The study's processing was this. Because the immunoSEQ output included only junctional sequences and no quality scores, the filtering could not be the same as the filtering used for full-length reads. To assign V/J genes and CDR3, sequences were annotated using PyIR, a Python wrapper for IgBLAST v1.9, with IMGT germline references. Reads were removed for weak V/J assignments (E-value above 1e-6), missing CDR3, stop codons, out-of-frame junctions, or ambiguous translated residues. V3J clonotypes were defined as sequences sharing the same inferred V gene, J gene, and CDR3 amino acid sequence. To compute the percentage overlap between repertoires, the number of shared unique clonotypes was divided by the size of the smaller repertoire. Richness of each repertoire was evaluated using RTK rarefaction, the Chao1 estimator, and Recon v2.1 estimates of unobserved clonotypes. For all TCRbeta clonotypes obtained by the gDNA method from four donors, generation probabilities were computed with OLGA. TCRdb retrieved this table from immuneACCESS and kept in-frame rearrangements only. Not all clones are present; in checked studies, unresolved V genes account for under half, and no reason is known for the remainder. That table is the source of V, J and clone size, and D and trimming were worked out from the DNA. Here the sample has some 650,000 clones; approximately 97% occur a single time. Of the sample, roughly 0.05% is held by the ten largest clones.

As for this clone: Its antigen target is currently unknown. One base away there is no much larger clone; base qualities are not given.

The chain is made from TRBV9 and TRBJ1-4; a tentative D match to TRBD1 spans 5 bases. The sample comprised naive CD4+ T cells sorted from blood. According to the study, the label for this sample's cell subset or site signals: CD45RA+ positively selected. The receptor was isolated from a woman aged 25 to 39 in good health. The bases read TGTGCCAGCAGCGTAGCTCAGGGTCCTAATGAAAAACTGTTTTTT. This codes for CASSVAQGPNEKLFF.